The T cell receptor (beta chain) under discussion was sequenced for a study of PD-1 blockade in classical Hodgkin lymphoma. Study findings and constraints: Complete responders' diversity at baseline resembled that of newly diagnosed patients. Newly diagnosed patients were reported to start with lower TCR diversity than healthy donors. Nothing has yet pinned down what causes the repertoire differences, possibly disease activity or prior therapy.

Sequencing was performed with immunoSEQ multiplex PCR; in TCRdb, only in-frame clones are kept and a portion is missing. This sample has approximately 41,000 clones, with around three fifths found just once. The time point: cycle 4 day 1 (C4D1), after more than five weeks of nivolumab. Every patient experienced relapse after autologous stem cell transplantation, and brentuximab vedotin exposure varied. Complete response, partial response or progressive disease constituted the best response categories observed. This CDR3 has 13 residues. In germline, CDR1 is LNHDA, CDR2 SQIVND (reference sequence). With 5 bases removed from V and 0 bases from J, the gap between germline ends came to 8 bases. About this clone: The antigen is not known.

The chain recombines TRBV19 with TRBJ2-7; no definite D call. This TCR came from a human donor with classical Hodgkin lymphoma. The sample in question was peripheral blood mononuclear cells (PBMCs), obtained before the fourth cycle of nivolumab. CDR3 amino acids: CASSVGFSYEQYF. Here the CDR3 DNA reads TGTGCCAGTAGTGTGGGATTCTCCTACGAGCAGTACTTC.